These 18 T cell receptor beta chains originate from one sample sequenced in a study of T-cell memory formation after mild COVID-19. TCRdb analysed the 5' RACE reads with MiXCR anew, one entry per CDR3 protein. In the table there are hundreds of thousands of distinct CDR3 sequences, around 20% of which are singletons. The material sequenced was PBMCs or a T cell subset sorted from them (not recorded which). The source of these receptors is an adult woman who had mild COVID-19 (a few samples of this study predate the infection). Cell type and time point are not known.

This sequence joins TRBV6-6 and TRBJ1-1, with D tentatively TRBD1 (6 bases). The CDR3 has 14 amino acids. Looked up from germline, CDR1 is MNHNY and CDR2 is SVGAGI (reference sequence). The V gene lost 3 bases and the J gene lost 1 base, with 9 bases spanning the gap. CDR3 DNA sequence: TGTGCCAGCAGTTATGACAGGAAGAACACTGAAGCTTTCTTT. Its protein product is CASSYDRKNTEAFF.

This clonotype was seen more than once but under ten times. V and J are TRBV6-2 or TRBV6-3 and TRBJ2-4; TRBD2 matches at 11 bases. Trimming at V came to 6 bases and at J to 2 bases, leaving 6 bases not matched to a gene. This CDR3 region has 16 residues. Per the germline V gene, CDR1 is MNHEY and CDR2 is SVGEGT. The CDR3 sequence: CASSPSGGLTKNIQYF. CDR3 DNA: TGTGCCAGCAGCCCTAGCGGGGGGCTTACCAAAAACATTCAGTACTTC.

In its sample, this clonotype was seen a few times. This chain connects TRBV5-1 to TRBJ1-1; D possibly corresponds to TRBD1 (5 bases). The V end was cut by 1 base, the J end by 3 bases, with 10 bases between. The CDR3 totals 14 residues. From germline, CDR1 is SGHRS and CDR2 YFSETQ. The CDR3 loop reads CASSLWGGDTEAFF. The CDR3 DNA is TGCGCCAGCAGCTTGTGGGGAGGGGACACTGAAGCTTTCTTT.

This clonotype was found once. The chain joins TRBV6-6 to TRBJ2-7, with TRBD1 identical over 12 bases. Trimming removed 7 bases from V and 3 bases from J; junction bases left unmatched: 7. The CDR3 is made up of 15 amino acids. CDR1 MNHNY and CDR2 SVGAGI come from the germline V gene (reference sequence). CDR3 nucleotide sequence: TGTGCCAGCAATAACCGGGACAGGGGGCGCTACGAGCAGTACTTC. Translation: CASNNRDRGRYEQYF.

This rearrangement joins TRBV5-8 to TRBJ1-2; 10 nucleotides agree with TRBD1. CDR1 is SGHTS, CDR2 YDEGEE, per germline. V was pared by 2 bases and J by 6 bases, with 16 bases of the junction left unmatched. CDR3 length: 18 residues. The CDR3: CASSFLLGQGIIGHGYTF. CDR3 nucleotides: TGTGCCAGCAGCTTTTTATTGGGACAGGGGATTATAGGGCATGGCTACACCTTC. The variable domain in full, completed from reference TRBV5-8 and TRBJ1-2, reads EAGVTQSPTHLIKTRGQQATLRCSPISGHTSVYWYQQALGLGLQFLLWYDEGEERNRGNFPPRFSGRQFPNYSSELNVNALELEDSALYLCASSFLLGQGIIGHGYTFGSGTRLTVV.

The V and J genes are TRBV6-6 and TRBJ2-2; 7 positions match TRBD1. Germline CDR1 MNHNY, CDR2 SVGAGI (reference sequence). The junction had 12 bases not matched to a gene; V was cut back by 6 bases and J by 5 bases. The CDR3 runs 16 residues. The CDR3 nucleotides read TGTGCCAGCAGCATGACAGGGCCGGGAATGACCGGGGAGCTGTTTTTT. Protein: CASSMTGPGMTGELFF.

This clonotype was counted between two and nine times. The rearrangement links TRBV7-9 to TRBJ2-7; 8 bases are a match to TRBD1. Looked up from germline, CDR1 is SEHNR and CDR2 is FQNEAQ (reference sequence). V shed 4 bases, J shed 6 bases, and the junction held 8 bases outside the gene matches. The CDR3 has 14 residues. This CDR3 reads CASSSPGQASEQYF. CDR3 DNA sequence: TGTGCCAGCAGCTCTCCGGGACAGGCCTCCGAGCAGTACTTC.

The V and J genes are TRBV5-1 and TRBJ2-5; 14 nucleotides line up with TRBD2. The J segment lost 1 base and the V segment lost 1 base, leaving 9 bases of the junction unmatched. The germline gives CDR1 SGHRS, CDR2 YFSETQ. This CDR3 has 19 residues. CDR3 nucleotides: TGCGCCAGCAGCTTGACCGGAGGACTAGCGGGGGGAATCCAAGAGACCCAGTACTTC. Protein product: CASSLTGGLAGGIQETQYF. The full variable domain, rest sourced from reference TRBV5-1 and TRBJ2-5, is KAGVTQTPRYLIKTRGQQVTLSCSPISGHRSVSWYQQTPGQGLQFLFEYFSETQRNKGNFPGRFSGRQFSNSRSEMNVSTLELGDSALYLCASSLTGGLAGGIQETQYFGPGTRLLVL.

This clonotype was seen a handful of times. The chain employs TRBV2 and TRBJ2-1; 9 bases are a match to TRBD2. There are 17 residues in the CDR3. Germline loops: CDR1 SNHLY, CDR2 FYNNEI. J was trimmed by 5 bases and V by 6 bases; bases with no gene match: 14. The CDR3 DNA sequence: TGTGCCAGCAGCCCAGGCGGTGCGGGAGGGCCCCACAATGAGCAGTTCTTC. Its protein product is CASSPGGAGGPHNEQFF.

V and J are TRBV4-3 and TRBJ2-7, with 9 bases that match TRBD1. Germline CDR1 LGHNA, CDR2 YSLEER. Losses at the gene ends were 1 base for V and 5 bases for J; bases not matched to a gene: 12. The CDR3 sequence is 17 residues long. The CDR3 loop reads CASSQVSAGTGSHEQYF. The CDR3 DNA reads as TGCGCCAGCAGCCAAGTCTCCGCCGGGACAGGGAGCCACGAGCAGTACTTC.

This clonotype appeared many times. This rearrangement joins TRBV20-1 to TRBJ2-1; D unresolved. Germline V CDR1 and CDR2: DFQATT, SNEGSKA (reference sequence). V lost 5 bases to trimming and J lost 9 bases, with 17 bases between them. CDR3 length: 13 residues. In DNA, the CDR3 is TGCAGTGCTCCCCTAGGAGTGGGCCGTGAGCAGTTCTTC. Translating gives CSAPLGVGREQFF.

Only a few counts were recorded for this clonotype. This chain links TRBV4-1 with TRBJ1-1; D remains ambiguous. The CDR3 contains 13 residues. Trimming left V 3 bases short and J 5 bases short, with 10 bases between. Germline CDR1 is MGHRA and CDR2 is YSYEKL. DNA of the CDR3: TGCGCCAGCAGCCATAATCTAGGGACTGAAGCTTTCTTT. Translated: CASSHNLGTEAFF.

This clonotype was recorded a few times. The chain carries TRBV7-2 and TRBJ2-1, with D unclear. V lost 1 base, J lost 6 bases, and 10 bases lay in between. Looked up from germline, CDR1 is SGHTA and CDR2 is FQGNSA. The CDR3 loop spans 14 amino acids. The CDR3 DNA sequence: TGTGCCAGCAGCTTAGTACAGATTGTCAATGAGCAGTTCTTC. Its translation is CASSLVQIVNEQFF.

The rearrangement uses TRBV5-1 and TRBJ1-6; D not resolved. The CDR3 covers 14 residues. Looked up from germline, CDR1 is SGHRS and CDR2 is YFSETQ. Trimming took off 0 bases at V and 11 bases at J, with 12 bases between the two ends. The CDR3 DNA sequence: TGCGCCAGCAGCTTGGAAGGCCCGGGGACACCCCTCCACTTT. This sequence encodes CASSLEGPGTPLHF.

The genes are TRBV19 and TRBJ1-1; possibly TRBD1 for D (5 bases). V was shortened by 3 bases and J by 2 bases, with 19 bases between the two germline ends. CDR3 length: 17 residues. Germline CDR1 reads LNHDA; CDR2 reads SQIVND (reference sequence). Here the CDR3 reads CASSILLRRTTNTEAFF. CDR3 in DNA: TGTGCCAGTAGTATTTTGTTGCGGCGGACAACTAACACTGAAGCTTTCTTT.

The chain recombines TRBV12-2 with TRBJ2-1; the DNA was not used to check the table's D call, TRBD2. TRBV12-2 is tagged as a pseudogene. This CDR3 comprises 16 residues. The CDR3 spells CASRFGTSGSYNEQFF. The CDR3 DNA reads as TGTGCAAGTCGCTTCGGGACTAGCGGCTCCTACAATGAGCAGTTCTTC.

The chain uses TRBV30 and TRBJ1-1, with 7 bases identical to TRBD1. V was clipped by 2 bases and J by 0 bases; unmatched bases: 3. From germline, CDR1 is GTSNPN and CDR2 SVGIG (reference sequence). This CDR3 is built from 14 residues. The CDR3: CAWSPGTVNTEAFF. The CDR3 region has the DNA TGTGCCTGGAGTCCCGGGACAGTGAACACTGAAGCTTTCTTT.

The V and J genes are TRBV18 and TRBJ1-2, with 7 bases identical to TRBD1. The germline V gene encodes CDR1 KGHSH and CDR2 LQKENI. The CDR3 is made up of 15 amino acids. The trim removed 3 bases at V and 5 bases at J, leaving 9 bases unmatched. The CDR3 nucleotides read TGTGCCAGCTCACCGTCTCCCGGGACAGCGTATGGCTACACCTTC. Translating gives CASSPSPGTAYGYTF.